Listed here is a single T cell receptor beta chain. Its antigen is undetermined. This entry comes from a study of regulatory dendritic cells for organ transplantation. Study findings and constraints: Considerable individual heterogeneity was seen in alloreactive memory CD8+ T cells. Naive CD4+ and CD8+ repertoires were highly diverse; memory CD8+ was most oligoclonal. Regulatory dendritic cells appeared to expand memory CD8+ clones less than mature ones.

CD4+ or CD8+ T cells were sorted as naive CD45RA+ or memory CD45RO+. Here immunoSEQ multiplex PCR was the method, and the copy in TCRdb shows in-frame clones only, minus some. In the table there are under 40,000 clones, about 93% of which are singletons. The length of the CDR3 is 12 residues. Germline V gives CDR1 MDHEN, CDR2 SYDVKM. Trimming took 3 bases from V and 10 from J, leaving 9 bases between them. V gene TRBV28 combines with J gene TRBJ1-4; a possible D gene is TRBD1 (5 bases). Sequencing was carried out using naive CD8+ T cells from blood. Documented subset: CD45RA+ naive T cells. The clonotype originates from a human donor in good health. CDR3 in DNA: TGTGCCAGCAGTTTGCCGGGGGGAAAACTGTTTTTT. Its protein product is CASSLPGGKLFF.